These 30 T cell receptor beta chains were all obtained from the same sample, sequenced in a study of shared clonotypes between healthy human individuals. Here immunoSEQ multiplex PCR was the method, and the copy in TCRdb shows in-frame clones only, minus some. This table holds around 1.1 million clones, approximately 80% found once. Sequencing was done on a sample of memory CD4+ T cells from PBMCs. Subset here: CD45RA-negative fraction. These receptors were collected from a man aged 18 to 30 in good health. Some clones in this sample may be carry-over from other donors' samples.

In regard to this clone: Other DNA variants within this sample encode the same CDR3. The rearrangement links TRBV5-4 to TRBJ1-3; D gene ambiguous. Trimming removed 0 bases from V and 1 base from J, with 5 bases in between. Germline V gene sequence: CDR1 SGHNT, CDR2 YYREEE (reference sequence). This CDR3 has 14 amino acids. The CDR3 loop is CASSLAGSGNTIYF. The CDR3 nucleotides read TGTGCCAGCAGCTTGGCCGGGTCTGGAAACACCATATATTTT. The whole variable domain, remainder taken from reference TRBV5-4 and TRBJ1-3, is ETGVTQSPTHLIKTRGQQVTLRCSSQSGHNTVSWYQQALGQGPQFIFQYYREEENGRGNFPPRFSGLQFPNYSSELNVNALELDDSALYLCASSLAGSGNTIYFGEGSWLTVV.

This chain uses TRBV5-1 with TRBJ1-4; no clear D. The germline gives CDR1 SGHRS, CDR2 YFSETQ. Deletions cut 0 bases from V and 0 bases from J, with 9 bases between. This CDR3 is built from 16 residues. CDR3 region: CASSLEQPATNEKLFF. DNA of the CDR3: TGCGCCAGCAGCTTGGAACAGCCTGCAACTAATGAAAAACTGTTTTTT. Full variable domain (rest looked up from reference TRBV5-1 and TRBJ1-4): KAGVTQTPRYLIKTRGQQVTLSCSPISGHRSVSWYQQTPGQGLQFLFEYFSETQRNKGNFPGRFSGRQFSNSRSEMNVSTLELGDSALYLCASSLEQPATNEKLFFGSGTQLSVL.

The rearrangement links TRBV27 to TRBJ1-2; TRBD1 might be the D (5 bases). Per the germline V gene, CDR1 is MNHEY and CDR2 is SMNVEV (reference sequence). V was pared by 4 bases and J by 0 bases, with 12 bases between. The CDR3 has 15 amino acids. The CDR3 loop is CASSSRTHSNYGYTF. CDR3 nucleotide sequence: TGTGCCAGCAGTTCCCGGACACACTCTAACTATGGCTACACCTTC.

This clone was counted a single time. A much larger clone differs by one base, so this may be a read error. The CDR3 nucleotides are TGTGCCAGCAGCCCCCATGGGGAAGATTTGAGTGGCTACACCTTC. As protein: CASSPHGEDLSGYTF. V and J are TRBV7-9 and TRBJ1-2, with unresolved D. Germline CDR1 is SEHNR and CDR2 is FQNEAQ (reference sequence). The CDR3 totals 15 residues. The V gene lost 5 bases and the J gene lost 7 bases, with 20 bases spanning the gap.

The V gene is TRBV7-9, the J gene TRBJ2-5, with 9 bases that match TRBD1. With V trimmed by 5 bases and J by 5 bases, 9 bases remained unmatched. CDR3 length: 15 amino acids. Germline values: CDR1 SEHNR, CDR2 FQNEAQ (reference sequence). The CDR3 DNA is TGTGCCAGCAGCCTAAGGACAGGGGTCCTGGAGACCCAGTACTTC. The encoded protein is CASSLRTGVLETQYF. The entire variable domain, with the rest obtained from reference TRBV7-9 and TRBJ2-5, is as follows: DTGVSQNPRHKITKRGQNVTFRCDPISEHNRLYWYRQTLGQGPEFLTYFQNEAQLEKSRLLSDRFSAERPKGSFSTLEIQRTEQGDSAMYLCASSLRTGVLETQYFGPGTRLLVL.

The V call is TRBV9, the J call TRBJ2-1; D unresolved. This CDR3 region has 15 residues. Trimming cost V 5 bases and J 4 bases, with 16 bases left between them. Germline assignment: CDR1 SGDLS and CDR2 YYNGEE. The CDR3 region has the DNA TGTGCCAGCAGTTTTCGACCGACGTCTTACAATGAGCAGTTCTTC. Its translation: CASSFRPTSYNEQFF. Looking up the rest from reference TRBV9 and TRBJ2-1 gives the full variable domain: DSGVTQTPKHLITATGQRVTLRCSPRSGDLSVYWYQQSLDQGLQFLIQYYNGEERAKGNILERFSAQQFPDLHSELNLSSLELGDSALYFCASSFRPTSYNEQFFGPGTRLTVL.

Turning to this clone: The same CDR3 arises from other DNA sequences in this sample as well. The chain uses TRBV2 and TRBJ1-4, with 7 bases lining up with TRBD1. The germline gives CDR1 SNHLY, CDR2 FYNNEI. J was trimmed by 0 bases and V by 6 bases; bases with no gene match: 4. The CDR3 is made up of 15 amino acids. CDR3 nucleotides: TGTGCCAGCAGCCGGACAGGTGCAACTAATGAAAAACTGTTTTTT. Its protein is CASSRTGATNEKLFF. Full variable domain (missing parts from reference TRBV2 and TRBJ1-4): EPEVTQTPSHQVTQMGQEVILRCVPISNHLYFYWYRQILGQKVEFLVSFYNNEISEKSEIFDDQFSVERPDGSNFTLKIRSTKLEDSAMYFCASSRTGATNEKLFFGSGTQLSVL.

The chain has TRBV27 and TRBJ1-4; D unclear. The germline V gene has CDR1 MNHEY and CDR2 SMNVEV (reference sequence). V gave up 0 bases and J gave up 0 bases, with 14 bases separating them. There are 18 residues in the CDR3. CDR3 in amino acids: CASSLSGVDSATNEKLFF. CDR3 nucleotide sequence: TGTGCCAGCAGTTTATCGGGAGTTGACTCTGCAACTAATGAAAAACTGTTTTTT.

The J gene is TRBJ1-1, the V gene TRBV10-3, with 7 bases that match TRBD1. The V and J ends lost 3 bases and 6 bases, in that order; junction bases with no gene match: 10. The length of the CDR3 is 15 residues. Germline V gene lookup returns CDR1 ENHRY and CDR2 SYGVKD. CDR3 DNA sequence: TGTGCCATCAGTGAAGTTCGGGCCGGACAGGCTGAAGCTTTCTTT. Its protein product is CAISEVRAGQAEAFF.

The chain carries TRBV7-3 and TRBJ2-3, with 10 bases matching TRBD1. This CDR3 is 13 amino acids long. V trimming: 4 bases; J trimming: 9 bases; junction bases outside the gene matches: 4. Germline lookup yields CDR1 SGHTA and CDR2 FQGTGA. DNA of the CDR3: TGTGCCAGCAGCTCAGGGGACAGGGGCACGCAGTATTTT. It translates to CASSSGDRGTQYF.

As to this clone: This CDR3 is also generated by other DNA sequences in the sample. V usage is TRBV11-3 and J usage is TRBJ2-2; D unresolved. V was pared by 4 bases and J by 2 bases, with 8 bases between. The germline CDR1 and CDR2 sequences are SGHNT and YENEEA. The CDR3 loop spans 14 amino acids. The CDR3 reads CASSSYQNTGELFF. The CDR3 DNA is TGTGCCAGCAGCTCTTACCAAAACACCGGGGAGCTGTTTTTT.

The rearrangement joins TRBV29-1 to TRBJ1-4, with D tentatively TRBD1 (5 bases). The V end lost 4 bases, the J end lost 7 bases, and 10 bases lay between the germline ends. The CDR3 spans 12 residues. CDR1 and CDR2 from the germline V gene are SQVTM and ANQGSEA. CDR3 residues: CSVAGAGEKLFF. The CDR3 nucleotides are TGCAGCGTTGCCGGGGCGGGTGAAAAACTGTTTTTT.

This chain connects TRBV11-3 to TRBJ2-1, with 7 bases aligning to TRBD2. The CDR3 totals 18 residues. After removal of 5 bases from V and 2 bases from J, the junction contained 15 bases not matched to a gene. Germline values: CDR1 SGHNT, CDR2 YENEEA. The CDR3 loop reads CASSPRGGGSYTYNEQFF. In nucleotides, the CDR3 is TGTGCCAGCAGCCCACGAGGTGGCGGGAGTTATACCTACAATGAGCAGTTCTTC.

This clone was seen at least ten times. The rearrangement uses TRBV7-2 and TRBJ2-5, with TRBD2 matching over 10 bases. The CDR3 covers 16 residues. Germline assignment: CDR1 SGHTA and CDR2 FQGNSA. V lost 5 bases to trimming and J lost 1 base; unmatched junction nucleotides: 7. The CDR3 loop reads CASSPSWTSGQETQYF. CDR3 coding DNA: TGTGCCAGCAGCCCGTCCTGGACTAGCGGCCAAGAGACCCAGTACTTC.

This chain joins TRBV28 and TRBJ1-2; tentative D call: TRBD1 (6 bases). V lost 3 bases, J lost 6 bases, and 17 bases lay in between. CDR3 length equals 15 residues. From germline, CDR1 is MDHEN and CDR2 SYDVKM. In nucleotides, the CDR3 is TGTGCCAGCAGTTTTGGGGTGGGGAGGGGGAATGGCTACACCTTC. Encoded protein: CASSFGVGRGNGYTF.

For this clone: Given a much more abundant clone one base away, this may be a read error. This same CDR3 is encoded by further DNA sequences in the sample. V gene TRBV30 combines with J gene TRBJ1-3; D unclear. Trimming pared 0 bases from V and 3 bases from J, leaving 3 bases between. The CDR3 covers 12 residues. Germline lookup yields CDR1 GTSNPN and CDR2 SVGIG (reference sequence). The CDR3 reads CAWSVLGNTIYF. The CDR3 nucleotides are TGTGCCTGGAGTGTACTTGGAAACACCATATATTTT.

DNA of the CDR3: TGTGCCAGCACCAGGAGTGGGTACACTGAAGCTTTCTTT. This sequence encodes CASTRSGYTEAFF. The chain uses TRBV6-6 and TRBJ1-1; D gene uncertain. Trimming took 7 bases from V and 3 from J, leaving 12 bases between them. In germline, CDR1 is MNHNY, CDR2 SVGAGI (reference sequence). The CDR3 is made up of 13 amino acids.

This clone occurred a few times. The gene calls are TRBV28 and TRBJ1-5; TRBD1 agrees at 9 bases. CDR3 size: 15 residues. J lost 9 bases, V lost 3 bases, and 9 bases had no gene match. CDR1 is MDHEN and CDR2 is SYDVKM in the germline V gene. DNA of the CDR3: TGTGCCAGCAGTTTCCCGGGACAGGGAGGACGGCCCCAGCATTTT. It yields the protein CASSFPGQGGRPQHF.

The genes are TRBV7-2 and TRBJ2-1, with D unresolved. Germline assignment: CDR1 SGHTA and CDR2 FQGNSA. This CDR3 region has 15 residues. Trimming cost V 5 bases and J 8 bases, with 19 bases left between them. CDR3 bases: TGTGCCAGCAGCCTCCAAATAGCAGTAAACGATGAGCAGTTCTTC. This translates into CASSLQIAVNDEQFF.

V and J are TRBV10-3 and TRBJ1-1, with 8 bases aligning to TRBD1. The CDR3 sequence is 16 residues long. The trim removed 4 bases at V and 1 base at J, leaving 8 bases unmatched. In germline, CDR1 is ENHRY, CDR2 SYGVKD. CDR3: CAISGTGGAPNTEAFF. CDR3 coding DNA: TGTGCCATCAGTGGTACAGGGGGGGCCCCGAACACTGAAGCTTTCTTT.

The chain uses TRBV19 and TRBJ2-3; D is uncertain. CDR1 and CDR2 (germline): LNHDA, SQIVND (reference sequence). The CDR3 extends over 15 amino acids. The V and J ends lost 2 bases and 0 bases respectively, with 9 bases between them. This chain's CDR3 is CASSINRLSTDTQYF. The CDR3 DNA is TGTGCCAGTAGTATAAATAGGTTGAGCACAGATACGCAGTATTTT.

The count of this clone is one. The J gene is TRBJ1-5, the V gene TRBV19; no clear D. CDR1 and CDR2 (germline): LNHDA, SQIVND (reference sequence). This CDR3 has 16 residues. Trimming removed 3 bases from V and 5 bases from J, with 17 bases in between. The CDR3 loop reads CASSMNVHHKDQPQHF. The CDR3 bases are TGTGCCAGTAGTATGAATGTACACCATAAGGATCAGCCCCAGCATTTT.

The rearrangement links TRBV28 to TRBJ2-5; possible D gene TRBD2, 6 bases. V lost 5 bases to trimming and J lost 6 bases, with 19 bases between them. Germline-derived CDR1 and CDR2 are MDHEN and SYDVKM. This CDR3 region has 15 residues. The chain's CDR3 is CASSQAGLSMQTQYF. The CDR3, as DNA: TGTGCCAGCAGTCAGGCGGGACTTAGCATGCAGACCCAGTACTTC.

This clone turned up a few times. V is TRBV7-2 and J is TRBJ2-5, with 8 bases identical to TRBD2. CDR1 is SGHTA, CDR2 FQGNSA, per germline. CDR3 length: 13 amino acids. V trimming: 7 bases; J trimming: 2 bases; junction bases outside the gene matches: 3. CDR3 DNA sequence: TGTGCCAGCACCCGGGGGGGACAAGAGACCCAGTACTTC. It specifies CASTRGGQETQYF. Using reference TRBV7-2 and TRBJ2-5 for the parts outside the CDR3, the full variable domain is GAGVSQSPSNKVTEKGKDVELRCDPISGHTALYWYRQSLGQGLEFLIYFQGNSAPDKSGLPSDRFSAERTGGSVSTLTIQRTQQEDSAVYLCASTRGGQETQYFGPGTRLLVL.

This sequence joins TRBV7-2 and TRBJ2-5, with D unclear. Near its end, the DNA agrees better with TRBJ2-7, so the J call may be wrong. The CDR3 runs 12 residues. Germline-derived CDR1 and CDR2 are SGHTA and FQGNSA. The CDR3, as DNA: TGTGCCAGCAGCTTAAGAGCCTACGAGCAGTACTTC. It codes for CASSLRAYEQYF.

V usage is TRBV25-1 and J usage is TRBJ2-3, with 9 bases fitting TRBD2. CDR1 MGHDK and CDR2 SYGVNS come from the germline V gene. The CDR3 extends over 18 amino acids. With V trimmed by 7 bases and J by 0 bases, 14 bases remained unmatched. Written as DNA, the CDR3 is TGTGCCAGCACCTTGCGGGCGGGAGGGGGGATGAGCACAGATACGCAGTATTTT. Translated, it gives CASTLRAGGGMSTDTQYF.

V gene TRBV18 combines with J gene TRBJ2-7; possible D gene TRBD1, 5 bases. The CDR3 is 15 amino acids. Germline CDR1 reads KGHSH; CDR2 reads LQKENI. V lost 0 bases, J lost 4 bases, and 13 bases lay in between. The DNA for the CDR3 is TGTGCCAGCTCACCACCGGCAGGGCGTTGGTACGAGCAGTACTTC. Encoded protein: CASSPPAGRWYEQYF. Complete variable domain (other parts from reference TRBV18 and TRBJ2-7): NAGVMQNPRHLVRRRGQEARLRCSPMKGHSHVYWYRQLPEEGLKFMVYLQKENIIDESGMPKERFSAEFPKEGPSILRIQQVVRGDSAAYFCASSPPAGRWYEQYFGPGTRLTVT.

The J gene is TRBJ2-5, the V gene TRBV10-1; 10 bases fit TRBD2. After removal of 8 bases from V and 5 bases from J, the junction contained 8 bases not matched to a gene. CDR1 is WNHNN and CDR2 is SYGVQD in the germline V gene (reference sequence). The CDR3 spans 14 residues. CDR3 loop: CASFGLAVRETQYF. Here the CDR3 DNA reads TGCGCCAGCTTCGGACTAGCGGTACGGGAGACCCAGTACTTC.

The chain recombines TRBV18 with TRBJ1-3, with no clear D. From germline, CDR1 is KGHSH and CDR2 LQKENI. The CDR3 runs to 16 residues. V lost 0 bases and J lost 2, with 11 bases in between. As DNA, the CDR3 is TGTGCCAGCTCACCACCGTTTATGATAACTGGAAACACCATATATTTT. Amino acid sequence: CASSPPFMITGNTIYF.

There are a few counts of this clone. This sample also contains other DNA sequences that code for the same CDR3. V gene TRBV9 combines with J gene TRBJ2-3, with unresolved D. V was clipped by 0 bases and J by 6 bases, with 8 bases between them. Germline V CDR1 and CDR2: SGDLS, YYNGEE. There are 13 residues in the CDR3. CDR3 nucleotide sequence: TGTGCCAGCAGCGTAGGGAGTACGGATACGCAGTATTTT. It yields the protein CASSVGSTDTQYF.